A selection of T cell receptor beta chains follows, all from one sample in a study of blood T cell repertoires in COVID-19. The protocol was immunoSEQ multiplex PCR, while the TCRdb copy is restricted to in-frame clones and leaves out a portion. The table includes hundreds of thousands of clones, 88% detected once. Sequenced input: PBMCs or T cells enriched from blood (not recorded which). The receptors originated from a woman aged 30 to 39 who had recovered from COVID-19. CDR3s include the opening cysteine and the closing phenylalanine or tryptophan. A D gene is named only where the DNA matches it firmly. A row's size may be missing; if present it is once, few, many or a size class.

d_call: TRBD1
j_call: TRBJ2-7
clone_size: -
v_call: TRBV4-2
cdr3_nt: TGTGCCAGCAGCCAAGTGCTTTCCAGGGGGCAAAACTACGAGCAGTACTTC
cdr3_aa: CASSQVLSRGQNYEQYF

d_call: TRBD1
j_call: TRBJ1-4
clone_size: -
v_call: TRBV19
cdr3_nt: TGTGCCAGTCGGAACAGGGGGCGCATCGAAAAACTGTTTTTT
cdr3_aa: CASRNRGRIEKLFF

d_call: TRBD2
j_call: TRBJ2-1
clone_size: -
v_call: TRBV10-3
cdr3_nt: TGTGCCATCAGCCTGGGGGGGACCCGAGTCAATGAGCAGTTCTTC
cdr3_aa: CAISLGGTRVNEQFF

d_call: -
j_call: TRBJ1-1
clone_size: once
v_call: TRBV5-4
cdr3_nt: TGTGCCAGCAGCTTGGTGGGAGGCTCTGAAGCTTTCTTT
cdr3_aa: CASSLVGGSEAFF

d_call: TRBD2
j_call: TRBJ2-7
clone_size: -
v_call: TRBV28
cdr3_nt: TGTGCCAGCAGTCCGCATGAAGCGGGAGGGTGGGTGGACTTC
cdr3_aa: CASSPHEAGGWVDF

d_call: -
j_call: TRBJ2-7
clone_size: -
v_call: TRBV11-2
cdr3_nt: TGTGCCAGCAGCTTAGTGTGGGAGGCCTCTCGCTACGAGCAGTACTTC
cdr3_aa: CASSLVWEASRYEQYF

d_call: -
j_call: TRBJ2-1
clone_size: -
v_call: TRBV24-1
cdr3_nt: TGTGCCACCAGTGATTTGCCGATTGGGACTGTTATTAGAAAGCAGTTCTTC
cdr3_aa: CATSDLPIGTVIRKQFF

d_call: -
j_call: TRBJ1-1
clone_size: -
v_call: TRBV7-2
cdr3_nt: TGTGCCAGCAGCCACGACAGCACCACTGAAGCTTTCTTT
cdr3_aa: CASSHDSTTEAFF

d_call: -
j_call: TRBJ1-5
clone_size: -
v_call: TRBV28
cdr3_nt: TGTGCCAGCAGACAGGGATATAGCAATCAGCCCCAGCATTTT
cdr3_aa: CASRQGYSNQPQHF

d_call: -
j_call: TRBJ1-1
clone_size: few
v_call: TRBV9
cdr3_nt: TGTGCCAGCAGCGTAGGCGGCGTGAATGAAGCTTTCTTT
cdr3_aa: CASSVGGVNEAFF

d_call: -
j_call: TRBJ1-2
clone_size: -
v_call: TRBV19
cdr3_nt: TGTGCCAGTAGTCAAGGGGCAGGGAATGGCTACACCTTC
cdr3_aa: CASSQGAGNGYTF

d_call: TRBD1
j_call: TRBJ2-1
clone_size: -
v_call: TRBV5-6
cdr3_nt: TGTGCCAGCAGCTTGGACGGGACAGGGTCACACAATGAGCAGTTCTTC
cdr3_aa: CASSLDGTGSHNEQFF

d_call: TRBD2
j_call: TRBJ2-3
clone_size: -
v_call: TRBV5-4
cdr3_nt: TGTGCCAGCAGCTTGGGCCCTAGCGGATTAACAGATACGCAGTATTTT
cdr3_aa: CASSLGPSGLTDTQYF

d_call: -
j_call: TRBJ2-7
clone_size: -
v_call: TRBV11-3
cdr3_nt: TGTGCCAGCAGCTTCCCTGGGGCTGAATACGAGCAGTACTTC
cdr3_aa: CASSFPGAEYEQYF

d_call: -
j_call: TRBJ1-1
clone_size: -
v_call: TRBV27
cdr3_nt: TGTGCCAGCAAGGTGGGTAGCTTTTCGCAGCACACTGAAGCTTTCTTT
cdr3_aa: CASKVGSFSQHTEAFF

d_call: -
j_call: TRBJ2-3
clone_size: -
v_call: TRBV19
cdr3_nt: TGTGCCAGTAGTGTACTTTGGACTAGCACAGATACGCAGTATTTT
cdr3_aa: CASSVLWTSTDTQYF

d_call: TRBD2
j_call: TRBJ2-5
clone_size: -
v_call: TRBV7-2
cdr3_nt: TGTGCCAGCAGATTTAGCGGGGGGCCCAACCAAGAGACCCAGTACTTC
cdr3_aa: CASRFSGGPNQETQYF

d_call: TRBD1
j_call: TRBJ1-1
clone_size: once
v_call: TRBV27
cdr3_nt: TGTGCCAGCAGTTCGACAGGGGTCAACACTGAAGCTTTCTTT
cdr3_aa: CASSSTGVNTEAFF

d_call: TRBD2
j_call: TRBJ2-1
clone_size: -
v_call: TRBV28
cdr3_nt: TGTGCCAGCAGTTTATATTTGCAGTGGGAAACTAGCGGGAGGGCCTCAGACAATGAGCAGTTCTTC
cdr3_aa: CASSLYLQWETSGRASDNEQFF

d_call: TRBD1
j_call: TRBJ1-1
clone_size: -
v_call: TRBV27
cdr3_nt: TGTGCCAGCAGTTGGACAGGGCCCAACACTGAAGCTTTCTTT
cdr3_aa: CASSWTGPNTEAFF

d_call: TRBD2
j_call: TRBJ2-1
clone_size: -
v_call: TRBV7-2
cdr3_nt: TGTGCCAGCAGCCCCAGGGGTGCGGCTAGCGGGGGACTGGGACAGTTCTTC
cdr3_aa: CASSPRGAASGGLGQFF

d_call: TRBD2
j_call: TRBJ2-7
clone_size: -
v_call: TRBV4-1
cdr3_nt: TGCGCCAGCAGCCATAACCCGGGACTAGCGGGAGGTACCGAGCAGTACTTC
cdr3_aa: CASSHNPGLAGGTEQYF

d_call: TRBD2
j_call: TRBJ2-1
clone_size: -
v_call: TRBV4-1
cdr3_nt: TGCGCCAGCAGCCAAGATGGACTAGCGCATGAGCAGTTCTTC
cdr3_aa: CASSQDGLAHEQFF

d_call: TRBD1
j_call: TRBJ2-7
clone_size: -
v_call: TRBV12-3/TRBV12-4
cdr3_nt: TGTGCCAGCAGACAGGGGCCCTCCTACGAGCAGTACTTC
cdr3_aa: CASRQGPSYEQYF

d_call: -
j_call: TRBJ1-2
clone_size: -
v_call: TRBV14
cdr3_nt: TGTGCCAGCAGCCAAGAAGGACTTGCCTATGGCTACACCTTC
cdr3_aa: CASSQEGLAYGYTF

d_call: -
j_call: TRBJ2-3
clone_size: -
v_call: TRBV10-2
cdr3_nt: TGCGCCAGCAGTGAGTCCGACTCGCACTTCACAGATACGCAGTATTTT
cdr3_aa: CASSESDSHFTDTQYF

d_call: -
j_call: TRBJ2-2
clone_size: -
v_call: TRBV18
cdr3_nt: TGTGCCAGCTCCCAGGGCGGAACCGGGGAGCTGTTTTTT
cdr3_aa: CASSQGGTGELFF